This TCR beta chain was retrieved from a study of cytomegalovirus exposure and HLA in healthy donors. The CDR3 extends over 15 amino acids. CDR1 SGHRS and CDR2 YFSETQ come from the germline V gene. V was clipped by 2 bases and J by 4 bases, with 10 bases between them. The PCR had 60 Vbeta and 13 Jbeta primers. The method was immunoSEQ multiplex PCR; TCRdb's version includes in-frame clones alone and lacks a portion of them. The table has about 150,000 clones, 60% to 85% seen once. The clonotype comes from a middle-aged woman in good health and CMV-seronegative. Specimen: PBMCs. The chain employs TRBV5-1 and TRBJ1-6; D is unclear. The CDR3 nucleotides are TGCGCCAGCAGCTTTGAAGTACGGTATAATTCACCCCTCCACTTT. Amino acid sequence: CASSFEVRYNSPLHF.